These 8 T cell receptor beta chains originate from one sample sequenced in a study. Treg sorting used a CD4+CD25+CD127-/low gate. TCRdb reanalysed the 5' RACE reads using MiXCR and keeps one entry per CDR3 protein. The sample yields roughly 45,000 distinct CDR3 sequences, 20% to 25% seen once. The material sequenced was Tregs sorted from a lymph node. Every receptor here comes from a female donor with breast cancer.

This clonotype was seen only a few times. The V call is TRBV30, the J call TRBJ2-1; D unclear. This CDR3 is 11 amino acids long. V dropped 5 bases and J dropped 9 bases, with 11 bases sitting between them. The germline gives CDR1 GTSNPN, CDR2 SVGIG (reference sequence). The CDR3 sequence: CAWALGREQFF. CDR3 DNA: TGTGCCTGGGCTCTAGGACGTGAGCAGTTCTTC.

The genes are TRBV6-1 and TRBJ2-1, with 9 nucleotides matching TRBD2. Per the germline V gene, CDR1 is MNHNS and CDR2 is SASEGT. The CDR3 consists of 15 residues. Trimming took 0 bases from V and 5 from J; bases not matched to a gene: 2. CDR3 in amino acids: CASSEASGSHNEQFF. The CDR3 DNA reads TGTGCCAGCAGTGAAGCTAGCGGGAGCCACAATGAGCAGTTCTTC.

The chain uses TRBV5-1 and TRBJ2-3; D unresolved. The CDR3 totals 15 residues. Germline V CDR1 and CDR2: SGHRS, YFSETQ. Trimming shortened V by 2 bases and J by 2 bases, and 12 bases separated the two germline ends. In DNA form, the CDR3 reads TGCGCCAGCAGCTTAATTGGGATTCCCACAGATACGCAGTATTTT. Its protein product is CASSLIGIPTDTQYF. The full variable domain, completed using reference TRBV5-1 and TRBJ2-3, is KAGVTQTPRYLIKTRGQQVTLSCSPISGHRSVSWYQQTPGQGLQFLFEYFSETQRNKGNFPGRFSGRQFSNSRSEMNVSTLELGDSALYLCASSLIGIPTDTQYFGPGTRLTVL.

Many counts were recorded for this clonotype. This chain joins TRBV12-3 or TRBV12-4 and TRBJ2-5; D remains ambiguous. The ends were cut back, 1 base at V and 2 bases at J, with 5 bases in the middle. The CDR3 sequence is 13 residues long. CDR3 nucleotide sequence: TGTGCCAGCAGTTTAGGCCAGCAAGAGACCCAGTACTTC. Its protein product is CASSLGQQETQYF.

This clonotype was detected ten times or more. The chain carries TRBV5-1 and TRBJ1-1, with D tentatively TRBD1 (5 bases). This CDR3 is 14 amino acids long. Germline V lookup: CDR1 SGHRS, CDR2 YFSETQ. V gave up 4 bases and J gave up 0 bases, with 10 bases separating them. The CDR3 loop is CASSAQGMNTEAFF. The DNA of the CDR3 is TGCGCCAGCAGCGCCCAGGGCATGAACACTGAAGCTTTCTTT.

This clonotype turned up a few times. Given a much more abundant clone one base away, this may be a read error. This chain links TRBV9 with TRBJ1-6; D might be TRBD1 (5 bases). The V end lost 3 bases, the J end lost 7 bases, and 14 bases lay between the germline ends. The germline gives CDR1 SGDLS, CDR2 YYNGEE. The CDR3 length is 15 residues. In DNA, the CDR3 is TGTGCCAGCAGCGAGGCCGGGACCTGGAATTCACCCCTCCACTTT. Its protein product is CASSEAGTWNSPLHF. Full variable domain (outside the CDR3, taken from reference TRBV9 and TRBJ1-6): DSGVTQTPKHLITATGQRVTLRCSPRSGDLSVYWYQQSLDQGLQFLIQYYNGEERAKGNILERFSAQQFPDLHSELNLSSLELGDSALYFCASSEAGTWNSPLHFGNGTRLTVT.

The table lists this clonotype with a count of one. A much larger clone sits a single nucleotide away, making a read error possible. J is TRBJ2-7 and V is TRBV4-3; 8 bases fit TRBD2. This CDR3 contains 16 residues. Germline V lookup: CDR1 LGHNA, CDR2 YSLEER. The CDR3 reads CASGQAYGTSSYEQYF. In nucleotides, the CDR3 is TGCGCCAGCGGCCAAGCTTACGGGACTAGCTCCTACGAGCAGTACTTC.

Worth noting for this clonotype: One base away lies a much larger clone, so this may be a sequencing read error. V and J are TRBV6-4 and TRBJ1-2; no definite D call. Germline loops: CDR1 MRHNA, CDR2 SNTAGT. V lost 6 bases and J lost 2, with 16 bases in between. CDR3 length: 15 residues. CDR3 residues: CASRQTAGFNYGYTF. Here the CDR3 DNA reads TGTGCCAGCAGACAGACGGCGGGCTTCAACTATGGCTACACCTTC.